A selection of T cell receptor beta chains follows, all from one sample in a study of blood T cell repertoires in COVID-19. The data were produced by immunoSEQ multiplex PCR, yet TCRdb's version contains in-frame clones alone and is incomplete. This sample has roughly 260,000 clones; about 85% occur once, and the top ten carry roughly 4%. Sequenced input: peripheral blood. The receptors shown here come from a man aged 55 to 70 who had recovered from COVID-19. Each CDR3 is given with its conserved first and last residue. A D gene is named only where the DNA matches it firmly. Expanded clones are given a class, and other clones once, few, many or no size at all.

TRBD2 | NA | TRBJ2-1 | TRBV4-1 | TGCGCCAGCAGCCAAGATTCCCAAAGACTAGCAGGGAGCAATGAGCAGTTCTTC | CASSQDSQRLAGSNEQFF
NA | NA | TRBJ1-2 | TRBV5-4 | TGTGCCAGCAGGCCTCAACAGGATAACTATGGCTACACCTTC | CASRPQQDNYGYTF
TRBD1 | NA | TRBJ1-1 | TRBV6-4 | TGTGCCAGCAGTGACGGGACAGGGGGTAGGACTGAAGCTTTCTTT | CASSDGTGGRTEAFF
TRBD1 | NA | TRBJ1-2 | TRBV27 | TGTGCCAGCAGCCCAGGGGGGTTCGGGAAGAGCTACACCTTC | CASSPGGFGKSYTF
NA | NA | TRBJ1-2 | TRBV6-5 | TGTGCCAGCAGGCCAGACAGCCTAACAACCTATGGCTACACCTTC | CASRPDSLTTYGYTF
NA | once | TRBJ1-2 | TRBV5-6 | TGTGCCAGCAGCTTGCGGCTGACAGGTCAAAATCCTACTAACTATGGCTACACCTTC | CASSLRLTGQNPTNYGYTF
TRBD1 | once | TRBJ2-2 | TRBV18 | TGTGCCAGCTCACGAGGGACAGGGGACACCGGGGAGCTGTTTTTT | CASSRGTGDTGELFF
TRBD1 | NA | TRBJ1-2 | TRBV27 | TGTGCCAGCAGTTCCCGGGACAGGACCTATGGCTACACCTTC | CASSSRDRTYGYTF
NA | NA | TRBJ2-1 | TRBV24-1 | TGTGCCACCAGTGAAAGGGGGTTTACCTACAATGAGCAGTTCTTC | CATSERGFTYNEQFF
TRBD1 | NA | TRBJ1-2 | TRBV29-1 | TGCAGCGCGATGGGACAGGGGGCGGGGTACACCTTC | CSAMGQGAGYTF
NA | NA | TRBJ1-4 | TRBV25-1 | TGTGCCAGCAGTGTTTTCGCAGGGGTAACTAATGAAAAACTGTTTTTT | CASSVFAGVTNEKLFF
TRBD1 | NA | TRBJ1-2 | TRBV6-5 | TGTGCCAGCAAGGAGGGGGCGACTTCTAACTATGGCTACACCTTC | CASKEGATSNYGYTF
NA | few | TRBJ1-1 | TRBV18 | TGTGCCAGCTCACCGGGGGCGGGCACTGAAGCTTTCTTT | CASSPGAGTEAFF
TRBD1 | NA | TRBJ2-7 | TRBV5-4 | TGTGCCAGCAGCCTGACAGGGAGCTCCTACGAGCAGTACTTC | CASSLTGSSYEQYF
TRBD1 | NA | TRBJ1-1 | TRBV4-2 | TGTGCCAGCAGCCAATCCGCCAGGGGGGAAACTGAAGCTTTCTTT | CASSQSARGETEAFF
NA | once | TRBJ1-6 | TRBV18 | TGTGCCAGCTCACCCGCCCGGGACTCCGGGGGGCCCCTCCACTTT | CASSPARDSGGPLHF